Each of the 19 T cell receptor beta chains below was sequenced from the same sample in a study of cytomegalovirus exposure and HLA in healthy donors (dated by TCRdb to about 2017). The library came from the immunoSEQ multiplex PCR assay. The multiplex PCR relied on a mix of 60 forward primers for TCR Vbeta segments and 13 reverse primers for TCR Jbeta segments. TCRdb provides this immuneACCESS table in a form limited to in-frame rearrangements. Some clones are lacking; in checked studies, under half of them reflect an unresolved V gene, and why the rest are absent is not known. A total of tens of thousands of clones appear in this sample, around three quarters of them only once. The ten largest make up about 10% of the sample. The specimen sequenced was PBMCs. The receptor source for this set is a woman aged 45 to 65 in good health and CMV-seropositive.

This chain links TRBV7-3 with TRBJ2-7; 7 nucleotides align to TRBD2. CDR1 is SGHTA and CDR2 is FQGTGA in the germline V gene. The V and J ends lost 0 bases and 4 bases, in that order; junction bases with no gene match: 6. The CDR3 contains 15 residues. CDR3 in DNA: TGTGCCAGCAGCTTAACTGCGGGAGCACTATACGAGCAGTACTTC. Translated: CASSLTAGALYEQYF.

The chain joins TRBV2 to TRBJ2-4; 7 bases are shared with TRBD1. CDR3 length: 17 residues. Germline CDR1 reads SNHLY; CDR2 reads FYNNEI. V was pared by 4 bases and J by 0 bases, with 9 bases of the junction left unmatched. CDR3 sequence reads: CASSGRQGVLAKNIQYF. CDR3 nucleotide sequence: TGTGCCAGCAGTGGGAGACAGGGCGTTCTAGCCAAAAACATTCAGTACTTC.

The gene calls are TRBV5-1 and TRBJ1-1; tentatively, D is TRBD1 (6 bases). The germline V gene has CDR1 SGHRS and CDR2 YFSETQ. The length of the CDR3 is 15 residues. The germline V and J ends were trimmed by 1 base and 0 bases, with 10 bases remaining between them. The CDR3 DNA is TGCGCCAGCAGCTTGCAGGGGCCACTGAACACTGAAGCTTTCTTT. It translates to CASSLQGPLNTEAFF.

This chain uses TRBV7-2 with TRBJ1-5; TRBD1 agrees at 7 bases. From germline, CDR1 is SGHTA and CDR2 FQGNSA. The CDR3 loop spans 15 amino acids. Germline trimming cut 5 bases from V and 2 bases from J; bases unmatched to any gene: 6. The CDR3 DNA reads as TGTGCCAGCAGCCCCGACAGGGTTCGCAATCAGCCCCAGCATTTT. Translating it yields CASSPDRVRNQPQHF.

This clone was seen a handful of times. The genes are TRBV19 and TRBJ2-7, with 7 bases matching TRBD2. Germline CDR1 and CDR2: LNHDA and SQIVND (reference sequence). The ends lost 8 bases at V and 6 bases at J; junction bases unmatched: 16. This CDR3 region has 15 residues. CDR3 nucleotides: TGTGCCAGTCAAAGAAGCGGCCTTATAGCGGGCGAGCAGTACTTC. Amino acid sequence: CASQRSGLIAGEQYF.

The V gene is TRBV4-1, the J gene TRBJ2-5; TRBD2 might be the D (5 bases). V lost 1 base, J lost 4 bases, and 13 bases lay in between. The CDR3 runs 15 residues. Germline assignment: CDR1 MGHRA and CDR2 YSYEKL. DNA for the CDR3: TGCGCCAGCAGCCAAGTCATGGACTTACCAGAGACCCAGTACTTC. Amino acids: CASSQVMDLPETQYF.

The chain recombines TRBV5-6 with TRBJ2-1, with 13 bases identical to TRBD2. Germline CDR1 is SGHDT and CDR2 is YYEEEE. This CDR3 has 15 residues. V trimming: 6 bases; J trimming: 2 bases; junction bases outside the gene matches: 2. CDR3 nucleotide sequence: TGTGCCAGCAAGGGACTAGCGGGGCCCTACAATGAGCAGTTCTTC. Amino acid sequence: CASKGLAGPYNEQFF.

The CDR3 region has the DNA TGTGCCAGCCTAGGACAAGCTAATCAGCCCCAGCATTTT. Protein: CASLGQANQPQHF. V is TRBV28 and J is TRBJ1-5; the D gene is possibly TRBD1 (5 bases). CDR3 length: 13 amino acids. The germline V gene has CDR1 MDHEN and CDR2 SYDVKM. V was shortened by 8 bases and J by 4 bases, with 12 bases between the two germline ends.

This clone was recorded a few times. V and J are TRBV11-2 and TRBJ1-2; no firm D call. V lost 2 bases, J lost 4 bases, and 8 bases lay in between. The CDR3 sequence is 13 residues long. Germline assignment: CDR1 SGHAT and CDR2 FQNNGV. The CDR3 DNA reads TGTGCCAGCAGCTTAAACGGTGTCTATGGCTACACCTTC. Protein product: CASSLNGVYGYTF.

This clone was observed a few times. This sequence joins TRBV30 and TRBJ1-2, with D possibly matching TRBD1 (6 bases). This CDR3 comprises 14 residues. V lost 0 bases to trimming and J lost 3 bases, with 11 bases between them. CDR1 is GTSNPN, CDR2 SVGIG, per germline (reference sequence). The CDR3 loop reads CAWSVSQGYYGYTF. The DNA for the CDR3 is TGTGCCTGGAGTGTTAGTCAGGGGTACTATGGCTACACCTTC.

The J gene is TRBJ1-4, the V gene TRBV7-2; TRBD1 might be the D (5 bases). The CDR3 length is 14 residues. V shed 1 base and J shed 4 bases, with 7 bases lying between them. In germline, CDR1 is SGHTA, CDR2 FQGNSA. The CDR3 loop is CASSLGGYNEKLFF. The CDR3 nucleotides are TGTGCCAGCAGCTTAGGGGGCTATAATGAAAAACTGTTTTTT.

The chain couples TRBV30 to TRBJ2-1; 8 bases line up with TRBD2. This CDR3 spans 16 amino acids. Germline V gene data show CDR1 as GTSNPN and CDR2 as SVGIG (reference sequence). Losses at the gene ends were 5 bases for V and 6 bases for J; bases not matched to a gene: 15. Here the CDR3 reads CAWDWGLSGGFNEQFF. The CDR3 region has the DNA TGTGCCTGGGACTGGGGACTAAGCGGGGGATTCAATGAGCAGTTCTTC. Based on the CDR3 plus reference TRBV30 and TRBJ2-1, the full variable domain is SQTIHQWPATLVQPVGSPLSLECTVEGTSNPNLYWYRQAAGRGLQLLFYSVGIGQISSEVPQNLSASRPQDRQFILSSKKLLLSDSGFYLCAWDWGLSGGFNEQFFGPGTRLTVL.

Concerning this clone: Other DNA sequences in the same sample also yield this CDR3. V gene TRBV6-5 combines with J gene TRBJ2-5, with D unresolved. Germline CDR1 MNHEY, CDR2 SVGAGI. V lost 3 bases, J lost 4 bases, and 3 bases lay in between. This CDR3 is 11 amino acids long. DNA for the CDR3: TGTGCCAGCAGTTATAGAGAGACCCAGTACTTC. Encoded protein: CASSYRETQYF.

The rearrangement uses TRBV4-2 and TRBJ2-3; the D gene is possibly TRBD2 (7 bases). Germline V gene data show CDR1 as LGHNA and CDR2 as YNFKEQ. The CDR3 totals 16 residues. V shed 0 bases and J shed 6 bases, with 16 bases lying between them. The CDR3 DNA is TGTGCCAGCAGCCAAGAGCTAGAAAGGGGGGGGGATACGCAGTATTTT. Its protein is CASSQELERGGDTQYF.

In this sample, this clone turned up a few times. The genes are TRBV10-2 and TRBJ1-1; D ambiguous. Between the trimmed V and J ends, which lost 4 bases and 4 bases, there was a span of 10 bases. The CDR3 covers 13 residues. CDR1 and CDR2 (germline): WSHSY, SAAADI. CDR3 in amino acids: CASSVAEGTEAFF. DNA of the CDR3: TGCGCCAGCAGTGTGGCGGAAGGCACTGAAGCTTTCTTT.

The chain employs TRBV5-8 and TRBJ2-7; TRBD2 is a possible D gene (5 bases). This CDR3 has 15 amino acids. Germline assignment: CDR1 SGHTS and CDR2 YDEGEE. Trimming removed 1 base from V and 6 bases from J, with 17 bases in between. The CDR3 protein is CASSLYLGESREQYF. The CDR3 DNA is TGTGCCAGCAGCTTGTATCTCGGGGAGAGCCGCGAGCAGTACTTC.

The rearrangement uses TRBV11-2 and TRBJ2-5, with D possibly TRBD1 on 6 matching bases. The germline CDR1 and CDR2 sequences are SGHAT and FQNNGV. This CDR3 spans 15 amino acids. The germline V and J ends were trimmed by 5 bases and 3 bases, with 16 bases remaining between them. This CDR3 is CASSPRYGQKETQYF. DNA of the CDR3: TGTGCCAGCAGCCCCCGGTACGGACAGAAAGAGACCCAGTACTTC.

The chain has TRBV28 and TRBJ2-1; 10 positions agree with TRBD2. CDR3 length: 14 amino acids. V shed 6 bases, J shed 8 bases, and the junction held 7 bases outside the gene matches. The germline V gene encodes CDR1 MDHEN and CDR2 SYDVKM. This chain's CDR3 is CASRVSSGSDEQFF. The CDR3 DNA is TGTGCCAGCAGAGTTTCTAGCGGGAGTGATGAGCAGTTCTTC.

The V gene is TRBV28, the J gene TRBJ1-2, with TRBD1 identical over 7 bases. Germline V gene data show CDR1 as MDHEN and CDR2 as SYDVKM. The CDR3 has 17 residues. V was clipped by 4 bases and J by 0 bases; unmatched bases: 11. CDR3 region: CASSSYRTGYTNYGYTF. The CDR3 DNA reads TGTGCCAGCAGTTCCTATCGGACAGGATATACTAACTATGGCTACACCTTC.